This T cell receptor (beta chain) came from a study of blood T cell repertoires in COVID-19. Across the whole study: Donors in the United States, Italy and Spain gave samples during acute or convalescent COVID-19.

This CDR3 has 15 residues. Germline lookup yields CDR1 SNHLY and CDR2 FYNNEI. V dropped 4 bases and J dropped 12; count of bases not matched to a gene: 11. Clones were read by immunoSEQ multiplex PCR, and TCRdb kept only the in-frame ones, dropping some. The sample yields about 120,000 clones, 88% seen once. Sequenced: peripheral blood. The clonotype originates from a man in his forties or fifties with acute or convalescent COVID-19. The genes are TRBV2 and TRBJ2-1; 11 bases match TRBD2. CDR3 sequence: CASSGRLAGRGWQFF. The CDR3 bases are TGTGCCAGCAGTGGCAGACTAGCGGGGCGGGGTTGGCAGTTCTTC.